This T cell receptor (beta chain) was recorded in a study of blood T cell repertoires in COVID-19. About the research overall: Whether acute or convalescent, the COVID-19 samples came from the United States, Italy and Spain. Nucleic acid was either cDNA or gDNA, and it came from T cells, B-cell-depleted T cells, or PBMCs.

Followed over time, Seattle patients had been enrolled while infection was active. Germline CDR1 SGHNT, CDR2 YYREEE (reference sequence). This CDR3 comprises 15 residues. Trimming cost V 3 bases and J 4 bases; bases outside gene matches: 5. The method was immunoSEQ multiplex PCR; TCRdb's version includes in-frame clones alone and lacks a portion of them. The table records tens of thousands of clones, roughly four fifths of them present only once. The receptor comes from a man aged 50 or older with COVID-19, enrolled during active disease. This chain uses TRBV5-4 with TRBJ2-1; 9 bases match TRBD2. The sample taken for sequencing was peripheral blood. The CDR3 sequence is CASSSGLADYNEQFF. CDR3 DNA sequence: TGTGCCAGCAGCTCGGGACTAGCAGATTACAATGAGCAGTTCTTC. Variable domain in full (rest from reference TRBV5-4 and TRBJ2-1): ETGVTQSPTHLIKTRGQQVTLRCSSQSGHNTVSWYQQALGQGPQFIFQYYREEENGRGNFPPRFSGLQFPNYSSELNVNALELDDSALYLCASSSGLADYNEQFFGPGTRLTVL.